The clone carrying this T cell receptor (beta chain) came up many times. The antigen is not known. Germline CDR1 is LGHDT and CDR2 is YNNKEL (reference sequence). CDR3 length: 14 amino acids. J was trimmed by 2 bases and V by 5 bases; bases with no gene match: 2. For the unsorted libraries, 2 million PBMCs stored at -80 C served as input. These data belong to a study of neurological immune-mediated disorders. Regarding the study as a whole: Phylogenetic grouping assigned the repertoires of 18 of 34 multiple sclerosis patients to a single related-CDR3 cluster, representing a possible signature. HTLV-1-associated myelopathy led in TCR clonal expansion, while multiple sclerosis ranked lowest, below healthy controls.

The cDNA was produced through 5'RACE with 10-nucleotide random UMIs. TCRdb fed the 5' RACE reads into MiXCR, producing one record per CDR3 protein. The sample has tens of thousands of distinct CDR3 sequences; roughly 3.2% are singletons. The rearrangement links TRBV3-1 to TRBJ1-5; TRBD1 matches 8 bases. The origin of this receptor is a man between 35 and 55 years old with multiple sclerosis. The sequenced sample consisted of PBMCs. The CDR3 sequence: CASSSDRGNQPQHF. CDR3 nucleotide sequence: TGTGCCAGCAGCTCGGACAGGGGCAATCAGCCCCAGCATTTT. Combining the CDR3 with reference TRBV3-1 and TRBJ1-5 gives the whole variable domain DTAVSQTPKYLVTQMGNDKSIKCEQNLGHDTMYWYKQDSKKFLKIMFSYNNKELIINETVPNRFSPKSPDKAHLNLHINSLELGDSAVYFCASSSDRGNQPQHFGDGTRLSIL.